The clone carrying this T cell receptor (beta chain) has a count of ten or more. The antigen is unknown. In every sequencing run, more than 170 million TCR-beta sequences were generated from 15-18 subjects. TCRdb re-analysed the 5' RACE reads in MiXCR, keeping a single row per CDR3 protein. The sample lists approximately 90,000 distinct CDR3 sequences, around 3.3% seen once, with 5% to 6.5% in the top ten. The record originates from a study of neurological immune-mediated disorders. CDR3 length equals 14 residues. CDR1 MRHNA and CDR2 SNTAGT come from the germline V gene. V lost 4 bases, J lost 4 bases, and 10 bases lay in between. Study-level points and caveats: Private repertoires in all groups were suggested, as expanded clones shared no CDR3 amino acid sequences across subjects. Association of the multiple sclerosis repertoire cluster with clinical or MRI features was not observed for any feature. HTLV-1-associated myelopathy had the most TCR clonal expansion, whereas multiple sclerosis had the least (lower than in healthy controls).

What was sequenced was PBMCs. This clonotype was sampled from a woman aged 18-29 years with multiple sclerosis. This chain connects TRBV6-4 to TRBJ2-2; D possibly corresponds to TRBD1 (5 bases). The CDR3 region has the DNA TGTGCCAGCAGTGTGGGGCAGGCCACCGGGGAGCTGTTTTTT. The encoded protein is CASSVGQATGELFF.